This paragraph reports one T cell receptor (beta chain). This entry belongs to a study of blood T cell repertoires in COVID-19. Study as a whole: COVID-19 samples, acute and convalescent, were from the United States, Italy and Spain. Sources were T cells, B-cell-depleted T cells, or PBMCs; the material itself was cDNA or gDNA.

The CDR3 extends over 13 amino acids. Germline loops: CDR1 MDHEN, CDR2 SYDVKM. Trimming left V 2 bases short and J 7 bases short, with 6 bases between. Original data processing: It was from reference gene primer amplification that nucleated cell counts were estimated. Repertoires were generated with immunoSEQ multiplex PCR, while TCRdb's copy carries only in-frame clones and drops some. The V and J calls and the clone size are those of that table, but D and trimming were determined from the DNA. The sample shows approximately 160,000 clones, roughly nine tenths of them seen only once. The chain joins TRBV28 to TRBJ1-6; D is uncertain. The receptor comes from a woman aged 70-85 years with acute or convalescent COVID-19. The material sequenced was peripheral blood. The CDR3 loop reads CASSLLYNSPLHF. The CDR3 DNA follows: TGTGCCAGCAGTTTACTATACAATTCACCCCTCCACTTT.